The 20 T cell receptor beta chains given below trace back to one sample, sequenced in a study of T-cell reconstitution after alpha-beta-depleted transplantation in children. Preparing the TCRbeta library involved the use of unique molecular identifiers. TCRdb reprocessed the PCR reads with MiXCR, giving one entry per CDR3 protein. The sample yields 440,000 or so distinct CDR3 sequences, about 45% seen once. Here the sequenced sample was PBMCs, taken before TCRalphabeta/CD19-depleted stem cell transplant. The source of these receptors is a girl aged 2-10 years with aplastic anemia, due to receive a stem cell transplant.

This clonotype was seen only a few times. The CDR3, as DNA: TGTGCCAGCAGCTACTCCGGGTCGTCACCCCTCCACTTT. This codes for CASSYSGSSPLHF. This sequence joins TRBV7-3 and TRBJ1-6, with no clear D. The CDR3 is 13 residues long. Germline V lookup: CDR1 SGHTA, CDR2 FQGTGA. V was cut by 4 bases and J by 10 bases, with 11 bases left in between.

This clonotype was counted at least ten times. This chain links TRBV28 with TRBJ1-2; the D is unclear. Trimming left V 6 bases short and J 0 bases short, with 8 bases between. This CDR3 spans 13 amino acids. Germline assignment: CDR1 MDHEN and CDR2 SYDVKM. The CDR3 protein is CASSSLTNYGYTF. The CDR3 DNA is TGTGCCAGCAGCTCCCTGACTAACTATGGCTACACCTTC.

The rearrangement links TRBV3-1 to TRBJ2-1, with 10 bases aligning to TRBD2. The CDR3 runs to 12 residues. Germline loops: CDR1 LGHDT, CDR2 YNNKEL (reference sequence). V lost 5 bases and J lost 13; bases outside the gene matches: 5. CDR3 residues: CASSSLAGEQFF. The DNA of the CDR3 is TGTGCCAGCAGCTCCCTAGCGGGAGAACAGTTCTTC.

In the case of this clonotype: Germline is not matched at one junction end, which may reflect a read error. J is TRBJ2-4 and V is TRBV4-1; TRBD1 or TRBD2 may be the D gene (5 bases each). This CDR3 region has 12 residues. Looked up from germline, CDR1 is MGHRA and CDR2 is YSYEKL. The CDR3 here is CASSQDGDARSF. The CDR3 nucleotides are TGCGCCAGCAGCCAAGATGGGGACGCCCGAAGTTTC.

This clonotype was picked up a small number of times. The chain uses TRBV7-7 and TRBJ2-6, with D hard to call. The V gene's germline CDR1 is SSHAT and CDR2 FNYEAQ (reference sequence). The CDR3 runs to 19 residues. V lost 3 bases and J lost 0, with 18 bases in between. The CDR3 region is CASSFEPLGRPSGANVLTF. DNA for the CDR3: TGTGCCAGCAGCTTCGAGCCCTTGGGCAGGCCCTCTGGGGCCAACGTCCTGACTTTC.

V gene TRBV5-4 combines with J gene TRBJ1-3; D may be TRBD1 (5 bases). Germline V lookup: CDR1 SGHNT, CDR2 YYREEE (reference sequence). CDR3 length: 20 amino acids. The V gene lost 0 bases and the J gene lost 0 bases, with 22 bases spanning the gap. The CDR3 protein is CASSLVALVDRGSSGNTIYF. The CDR3 DNA reads TGTGCCAGCAGCTTGGTAGCGTTGGTAGACAGAGGTTCCTCTGGAAACACCATATATTTT.

CDR3 DNA sequence: TGTGCCTGGAGTCAACCTAGGGGGGGCGTCACAGATACGCAGTATTTT. Translating it yields CAWSQPRGGVTDTQYF. This chain uses TRBV30 with TRBJ2-3; possible D gene TRBD2, 7 bases. The CDR3 extends over 16 amino acids. CDR1 and CDR2 from the germline V gene are GTSNPN and SVGIG (reference sequence). Trimming removed 2 bases at V and 2 bases at J, with 17 bases between.

This clonotype was observed a few times. The CDR3 sequence: CASSEVLLIEDTQYF. The CDR3 DNA follows: TGTGCCAGCAGTGAAGTATTACTGATAGAAGATACGCAGTATTTT. The chain joins TRBV2 to TRBJ2-3, with D uncertain. V dropped 1 base and J dropped 5 bases, with 13 bases sitting between them. CDR3 length equals 15 residues. Germline V CDR1 and CDR2: SNHLY, FYNNEI. Looking up the rest from reference TRBV2 and TRBJ2-3 gives the full variable domain: EPEVTQTPSHQVTQMGQEVILRCVPISNHLYFYWYRQILGQKVEFLVSFYNNEISEKSEIFDDQFSVERPDGSNFTLKIRSTKLEDSAMYFCASSEVLLIEDTQYFGPGTRLTVL.

This clonotype is a singleton in its sample. The chain employs TRBV28 and TRBJ2-6, with a tentative D call TRBD1 (6 bases). Per germline, CDR1 MDHEN and CDR2 SYDVKM. V lost 5 bases and J 9 bases, leaving 14 bases between the germline ends. The CDR3 has 14 amino acids. The CDR3 here is CASSTPGTSNVLTF. The CDR3 bases are TGTGCCAGCAGTACCCCGGGGACAAGCAACGTCCTGACTTTC.

This clonotype has just a few counts. The chain has TRBV18 and TRBJ2-3; TRBD2 aligns across 9 bases. The ends lost 3 bases at V and 4 bases at J; junction bases unmatched: 5. The CDR3 is made up of 15 amino acids. Germline V gives CDR1 KGHSH, CDR2 LQKENI. The CDR3 spells CASSPEIAGADTQYF. CDR3 sequence (DNA): TGTGCCAGCTCACCGGAGATAGCGGGAGCAGATACGCAGTATTTT. Supplemented by reference TRBV18 and TRBJ2-3, the full variable domain reads NAGVMQNPRHLVRRRGQEARLRCSPMKGHSHVYWYRQLPEEGLKFMVYLQKENIIDESGMPKERFSAEFPKEGPSILRIQQVVRGDSAAYFCASSPEIAGADTQYFGPGTRLTVL.

This clonotype appeared many times. The V call is TRBV20-1, the J call TRBJ1-2; D unresolved. V lost 0 bases and J lost 0, with 11 bases in between. Germline values: CDR1 DFQATT, CDR2 SNEGSKA (reference sequence). This CDR3 is 15 amino acids long. The CDR3 nucleotides are TGCAGTGCTAGAGATTTAATCCGGTCTAACTATGGCTACACCTTC. It encodes CSARDLIRSNYGYTF.

The rearrangement joins TRBV20-1 to TRBJ2-4; possibly TRBD1 or TRBD2 for D (5 bases each). The germline V gene encodes CDR1 DFQATT and CDR2 SNEGSKA (reference sequence). Trimming took 3 bases from V and 6 from J, leaving 9 bases between them. The CDR3 contains 12 residues. Here the CDR3 reads CSASGTVNIQYF. Here the CDR3 DNA reads TGCAGTGCTAGCGGGACGGTAAACATTCAGTACTTC.

This rearrangement joins TRBV5-1 to TRBJ2-7; D may match TRBD1 or TRBD2 (5 bases each). Trimming cost V 4 bases and J 0 bases, with 14 bases left between them. The CDR3 runs 15 residues. Germline V gene sequence: CDR1 SGHRS, CDR2 YFSETQ. The CDR3 DNA reads TGCGCCAGCAGCGAGGTGCCGGGGACCTCCTACGAGCAGTACTTC. This codes for CASSEVPGTSYEQYF.

The sample holds many counts of this clonotype. The chain uses TRBV20-1 and TRBJ2-3; no reliable D call. Trimming left V 3 bases short and J 5 bases short, with 18 bases between. This CDR3 has 15 amino acids. CDR1 is DFQATT and CDR2 is SNEGSKA in the germline V gene (reference sequence). The CDR3 loop reads CSARSPGGSIDTQYF. The CDR3 DNA reads as TGCAGTGCTAGGTCCCCGGGCGGTTCAATAGATACGCAGTATTTT.

This clonotype has just a few counts. V gene TRBV4-1 combines with J gene TRBJ2-2, with TRBD2 identical over 9 bases. V trimming: 4 bases; J trimming: 4 bases; junction bases outside the gene matches: 7. Germline V CDR1 and CDR2: MGHRA, YSYEKL. This CDR3 region has 16 residues. DNA of the CDR3: TGCGCCAGCAGCCCCGGGGGCGGGAGGGGCACCGGGGAGCTGTTTTTT. Amino acid sequence: CASSPGGGRGTGELFF.

This clonotype occurred many times. This sequence joins TRBV9 and TRBJ2-1, with D perhaps TRBD2 (5 bases). There are 13 residues in the CDR3. Germline CDR1 and CDR2: SGDLS and YYNGEE. Trimming removed 2 bases from V and 7 bases from J, with 10 bases in between. CDR3 amino acids: CASSVRTHNEQFF. The CDR3 DNA follows: TGTGCCAGCAGCGTTCGGACTCATAATGAGCAGTTCTTC.

The table lists this clonotype with many counts. The rearrangement links TRBV12-3 or TRBV12-4 to TRBJ2-7; perhaps TRBD1 as D (5 bases). This CDR3 contains 15 residues. V was clipped by 1 base and J by 0 bases, with 10 bases between them. The CDR3 is CASSLEGKSSYEQYF. CDR3 in DNA: TGTGCCAGCAGTTTAGAGGGGAAGAGCTCCTACGAGCAGTACTTC.

The rearrangement joins TRBV15 to TRBJ2-4; 11 bases line up with TRBD1. Germline-derived CDR1 and CDR2 are LNHNV and YYDKDF (reference sequence). The CDR3 runs to 20 residues. The V and J ends lost 1 base and 0 bases, in that order; junction bases with no gene match: 11. The CDR3 nucleotides read TGTGCCACCAGCAGAGCTCCGGGACAGGGGGTCGCCCTAGCCAAAAACATTCAGTACTTC. Amino acids: CATSRAPGQGVALAKNIQYF.

This clonotype was seen just once. The gene calls are TRBV30 and TRBJ2-7; 8 nucleotides line up with TRBD2. Germline V CDR1 and CDR2: GTSNPN, SVGIG (reference sequence). This CDR3 spans 18 amino acids. The J segment lost 3 bases and the V segment lost 0 bases, leaving 16 bases of the junction unmatched. Here the CDR3 reads CAWSVLTNVAGGRYEQYF. The CDR3 nucleotides read TGTGCCTGGAGTGTACTCACCAACGTGGCGGGAGGCCGCTACGAGCAGTACTTC. Looking up the rest from reference TRBV30 and TRBJ2-7 gives the full variable domain: SQTIHQWPATLVQPVGSPLSLECTVEGTSNPNLYWYRQAAGRGLQLLFYSVGIGQISSEVPQNLSASRPQDRQFILSSKKLLLSDSGFYLCAWSVLTNVAGGRYEQYFGPGTRLTVT.

This chain connects TRBV20-1 to TRBJ1-5; D not resolved. CDR3 length: 13 residues. Trimming took 3 bases from V and 3 from J, leaving 9 bases between them. Germline CDR1 DFQATT, CDR2 SNEGSKA (reference sequence). For the CDR3, the DNA is TGCAGTGCTAGCTCGGTAAACAATCAGCCCCAGCATTTT. This encodes CSASSVNNQPQHF.